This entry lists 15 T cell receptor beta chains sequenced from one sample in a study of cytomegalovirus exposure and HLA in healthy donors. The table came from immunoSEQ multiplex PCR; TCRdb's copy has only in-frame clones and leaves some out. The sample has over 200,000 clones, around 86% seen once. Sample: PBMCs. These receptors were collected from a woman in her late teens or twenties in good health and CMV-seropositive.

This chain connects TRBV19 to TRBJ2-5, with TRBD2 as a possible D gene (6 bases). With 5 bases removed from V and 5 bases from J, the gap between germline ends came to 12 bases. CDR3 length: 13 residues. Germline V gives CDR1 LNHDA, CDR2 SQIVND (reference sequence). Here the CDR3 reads CASSRRRVETQYF. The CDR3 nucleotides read TGTGCCAGTAGTCGCAGGAGGGTGGAGACCCAGTACTTC. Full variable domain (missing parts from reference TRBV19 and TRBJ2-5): DGGITQSPKYLFRKEGQNVTLSCEQNLNHDAMYWYRQDPGQGLRLIYYSQIVNDFQKGDIAEGYSVSREKKESFPLTVTSAQKNPTAFYLCASSRRRVETQYFGPGTRLLVL.

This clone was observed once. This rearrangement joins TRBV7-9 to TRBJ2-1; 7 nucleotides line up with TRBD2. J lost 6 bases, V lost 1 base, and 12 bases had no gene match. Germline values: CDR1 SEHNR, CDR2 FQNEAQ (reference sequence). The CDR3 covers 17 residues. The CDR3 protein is CASSLEPGMGRGNEQFF. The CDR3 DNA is TGTGCCAGCAGCTTAGAACCGGGGATGGGGAGGGGCAATGAGCAGTTCTTC.

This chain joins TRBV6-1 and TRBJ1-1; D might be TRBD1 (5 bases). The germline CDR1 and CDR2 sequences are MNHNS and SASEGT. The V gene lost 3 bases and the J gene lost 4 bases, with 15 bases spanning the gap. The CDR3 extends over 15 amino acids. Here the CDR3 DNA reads TGTGCCAGCAGTGATGACAGCTACTGGGCCACTGAAGCTTTCTTT. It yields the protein CASSDDSYWATEAFF.

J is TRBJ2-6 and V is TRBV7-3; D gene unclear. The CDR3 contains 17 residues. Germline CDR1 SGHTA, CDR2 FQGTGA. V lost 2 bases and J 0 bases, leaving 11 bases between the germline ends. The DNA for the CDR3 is TGTGCCAGCAGCTTAGCCTACTCATACTCTGGGGCCAACGTCCTGACTTTC. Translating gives CASSLAYSYSGANVLTF.

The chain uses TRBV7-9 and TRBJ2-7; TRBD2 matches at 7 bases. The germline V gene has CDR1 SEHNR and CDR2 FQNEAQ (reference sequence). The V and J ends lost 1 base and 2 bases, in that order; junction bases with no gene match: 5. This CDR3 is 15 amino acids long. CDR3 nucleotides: TGTGCCAGCAGCTTAGTGGGACTATCCGCCTACGAGCAGTACTTC. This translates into CASSLVGLSAYEQYF.

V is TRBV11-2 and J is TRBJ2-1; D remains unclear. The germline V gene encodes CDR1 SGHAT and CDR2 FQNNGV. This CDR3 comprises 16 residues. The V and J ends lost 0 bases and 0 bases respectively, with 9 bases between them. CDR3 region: CASSLEVTPSYNEQFF. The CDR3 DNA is TGTGCCAGCAGCTTAGAGGTAACACCCTCCTACAATGAGCAGTTCTTC.

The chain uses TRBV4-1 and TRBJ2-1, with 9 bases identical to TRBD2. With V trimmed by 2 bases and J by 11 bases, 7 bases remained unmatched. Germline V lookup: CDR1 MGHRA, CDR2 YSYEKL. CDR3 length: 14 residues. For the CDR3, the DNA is TGCGCCAGCAGCCAACAACCGGGACTAGCCAAGCAGTTCTTC. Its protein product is CASSQQPGLAKQFF.

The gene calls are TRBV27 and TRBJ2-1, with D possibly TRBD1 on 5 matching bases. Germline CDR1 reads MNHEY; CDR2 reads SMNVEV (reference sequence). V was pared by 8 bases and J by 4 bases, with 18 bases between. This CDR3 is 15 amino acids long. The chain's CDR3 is CASCWGSPRYNEQFF. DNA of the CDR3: TGTGCCAGCTGTTGGGGCAGCCCGAGGTACAATGAGCAGTTCTTC.

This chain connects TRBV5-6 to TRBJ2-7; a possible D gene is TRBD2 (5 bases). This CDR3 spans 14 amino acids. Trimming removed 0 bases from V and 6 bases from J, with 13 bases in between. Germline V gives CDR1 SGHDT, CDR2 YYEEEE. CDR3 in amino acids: CASSLGLASSEQYF. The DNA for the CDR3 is TGTGCCAGCAGCTTGGGTCTAGCCTCGTCCGAGCAGTACTTC.

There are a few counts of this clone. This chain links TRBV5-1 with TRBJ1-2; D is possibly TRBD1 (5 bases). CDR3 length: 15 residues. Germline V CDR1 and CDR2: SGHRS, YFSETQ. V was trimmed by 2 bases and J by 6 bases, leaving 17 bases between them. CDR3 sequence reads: CASSFQGREEDGYTF. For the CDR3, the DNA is TGCGCCAGCAGCTTCCAGGGACGGGAGGAGGATGGCTACACCTTC.

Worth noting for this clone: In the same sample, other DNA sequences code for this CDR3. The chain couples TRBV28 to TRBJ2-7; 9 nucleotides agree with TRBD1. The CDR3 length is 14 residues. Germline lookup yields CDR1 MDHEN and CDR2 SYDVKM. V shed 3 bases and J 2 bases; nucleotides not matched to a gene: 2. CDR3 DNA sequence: TGTGCCAGCAGTTTGGGGACAGGGACCTACGAGCAGTACTTC. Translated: CASSLGTGTYEQYF.

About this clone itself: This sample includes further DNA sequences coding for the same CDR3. Here the CDR3 DNA reads TGTGCCAGCAGCCTTGGGACAGGGAATACCGGGGAGCTGTTTTTT. It codes for CASSLGTGNTGELFF. This chain joins TRBV7-9 and TRBJ2-2; TRBD1 agrees at 9 bases. V gave up 5 bases and J gave up 5 bases; unmatched junction bases: 6. Per germline, CDR1 SEHNR and CDR2 FQNEAQ (reference sequence). The CDR3 contains 15 residues. Supplemented by reference TRBV7-9 and TRBJ2-2, the full variable domain reads DTGVSQNPRHKITKRGQNVTFRCDPISEHNRLYWYRQTLGQGPEFLTYFQNEAQLEKSRLLSDRFSAERPKGSFSTLEIQRTEQGDSAMYLCASSLGTGNTGELFFGEGSRLTVL.

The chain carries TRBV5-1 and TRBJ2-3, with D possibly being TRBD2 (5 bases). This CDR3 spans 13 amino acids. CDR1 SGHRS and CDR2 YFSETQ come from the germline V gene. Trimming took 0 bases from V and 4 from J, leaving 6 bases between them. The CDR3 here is CASSLGGADTQYF. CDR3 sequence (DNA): TGCGCCAGCAGCTTGGGGGGAGCAGATACGCAGTATTTT.

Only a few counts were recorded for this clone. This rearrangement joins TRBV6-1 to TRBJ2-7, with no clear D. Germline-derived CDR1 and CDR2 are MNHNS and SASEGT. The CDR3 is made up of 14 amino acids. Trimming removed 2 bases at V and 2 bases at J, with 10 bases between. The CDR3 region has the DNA TGTGCCAGCAGTGAAAGCCACCCGACCTACGAGCAGTACTTC. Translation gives CASSESHPTYEQYF.

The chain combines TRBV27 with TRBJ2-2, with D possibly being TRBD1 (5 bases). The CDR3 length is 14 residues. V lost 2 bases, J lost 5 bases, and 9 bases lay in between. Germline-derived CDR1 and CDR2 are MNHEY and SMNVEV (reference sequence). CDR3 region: CASSLGAETGELFF. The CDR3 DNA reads TGTGCCAGCAGTTTAGGGGCGGAAACCGGGGAGCTGTTTTTT.